These 14 T cell receptor beta chains originate from one sample sequenced in a study of blood T cell repertoires in COVID-19 (dated by TCRdb to about 2020). Library creation used the immunoSEQ multiplex PCR assay. TCRdb obtained this table from immuneACCESS and retained in-frame rearrangements with V and J assigned. These tables miss some clones; where compared with another copy, unresolved V genes account for less than half of the shortfall, and the remainder is unexplained. The sample table holds 150,000 to 200,000 clones, of which roughly nine tenths were seen once. The ten largest account for about 22% of the sample. Sample: peripheral blood. Receptor source: a man aged 55-75 years with active or convalescent COVID-19.

V and J are TRBV29-1 and TRBJ1-2; 10 nucleotides agree with TRBD1. CDR3 length: 14 amino acids. The V segment lost 6 bases and the J segment 6 bases; nucleotides outside the gene matches: 10. Germline loops: CDR1 SQVTM, CDR2 ANQGSEA. The CDR3 DNA reads TGCAGCGTCCAACCCCTCGACAGGGGGCATGGCTACACCTTC. Residues: CSVQPLDRGHGYTF.

The chain carries TRBV19 and TRBJ1-1; 8 bases agree with TRBD1. The trim removed 6 bases at V and 6 bases at J, leaving 9 bases unmatched. The CDR3 runs to 14 residues. Germline lookup yields CDR1 LNHDA and CDR2 SQIVND (reference sequence). The CDR3 sequence: CASRGLGTGPEAFF. The CDR3 nucleotides are TGTGCCAGTAGGGGTCTCGGGACAGGTCCTGAAGCTTTCTTT.

The V gene is TRBV12-5, the J gene TRBJ2-7; D unresolved. The CDR3 loop spans 12 amino acids. V gave up 6 bases and J gave up 5 bases, with 11 bases separating them. CDR1 is LGHNT, CDR2 FRNRAP, per germline. The CDR3 coding sequence is TGTGCTAGTGGGCGGTTCCTCCACGAGCAGTACTTC. It encodes CASGRFLHEQYF. The full variable domain, its missing parts supplied by reference TRBV12-5 and TRBJ2-7, is DARVTQTPRHKVTEMGQEVTMRCQPILGHNTVFWYRQTMMQGLELLAYFRNRAPLDDSGMPKDRFSAEMPDATLATLKIQPSEPRDSAVYFCASGRFLHEQYFGPGTRLTVT.

The V gene is TRBV5-8, the J gene TRBJ2-5; a possible D gene is TRBD2 (5 bases). V was trimmed by 4 bases and J by 5 bases, leaving 15 bases between them. The V gene's germline CDR1 is SGHTS and CDR2 YDEGEE. The CDR3 loop spans 14 amino acids. The CDR3 DNA is TGTGCCAGCAGCATCCGGGGTCCGGGGGAGACCCAGTACTTC. It is translated as CASSIRGPGETQYF.

The chain's CDR3 is CASSLQGPENTEAFF. DNA for the CDR3: TGCGCCAGCAGCTTGCAGGGTCCCGAGAACACTGAAGCTTTCTTT. The gene calls are TRBV5-1 and TRBJ1-1; a possible D gene is TRBD1 (5 bases). This CDR3 spans 15 amino acids. From germline, CDR1 is SGHRS and CDR2 YFSETQ. V was trimmed by 1 base and J by 1 base, leaving 11 bases between them.

This chain links TRBV9 with TRBJ1-5; 8 bases agree with TRBD1. This CDR3 comprises 15 residues. J was trimmed by 4 bases and V by 3 bases; bases with no gene match: 6. In germline, CDR1 is SGDLS, CDR2 YYNGEE. In DNA form, the CDR3 reads TGTGCCAGCAGCGCAGGGGGACAGGCAAATCAGCCCCAGCATTTT. Its translation is CASSAGGQANQPQHF.

CDR3 in amino acids: CASSVGPLFSGNTIYF. The CDR3 DNA is TGTGCCAGCAGCGTTGGCCCCCTTTTCTCTGGAAACACCATATATTTT. The V call is TRBV9, the J call TRBJ1-3, with no clear D. Germline values: CDR1 SGDLS, CDR2 YYNGEE. Trimming removed 2 bases from V and 0 bases from J, with 12 bases in between. The CDR3 runs 16 residues.

The J gene is TRBJ1-2, the V gene TRBV6-5; the D gene is possibly TRBD1 (6 bases). CDR1 and CDR2 (germline): MNHEY, SVGAGI. Trimming stripped 7 bases from V and 5 bases from J, with 17 bases between. The CDR3 contains 14 residues. The CDR3 here is CASTGQSQVYGYTF. As DNA, the CDR3 is TGTGCCAGCACCGGACAGTCCCAGGTGTATGGCTACACCTTC.

The chain carries TRBV19 and TRBJ1-3; the match to TRBD1 covers 7 bases. The CDR3 has 14 residues. Germline V gives CDR1 LNHDA, CDR2 SQIVND (reference sequence). V trimming: 9 bases; J trimming: 2 bases; junction bases outside the gene matches: 7. This CDR3 is CASARGTAGNTIYF. CDR3 nucleotide sequence: TGTGCCAGCGCTAGAGGGACAGCTGGAAACACCATATATTTT.

The V and J genes are TRBV2 and TRBJ1-1, with D possibly being TRBD1 (6 bases). Trimming stripped 6 bases from V and 10 bases from J, with 21 bases between. The germline V gene encodes CDR1 SNHLY and CDR2 FYNNEI. The CDR3 spans 14 residues. The CDR3 loop reads CASSSGTQAWRAFF. DNA of the CDR3: TGTGCCAGCAGCTCCGGGACACAAGCTTGGCGAGCTTTCTTT.

The CDR3 is CASSGTSLDEQYF. CDR3 DNA sequence: TGTGCCAGCTCGGGGACTAGTCTGGACGAGCAGTACTTC. The chain has TRBV18 and TRBJ2-7; 8 nucleotides match TRBD2. The germline CDR1 and CDR2 sequences are KGHSH and LQKENI. The V segment lost 6 bases and the J segment 5 bases; nucleotides outside the gene matches: 6. The CDR3 length is 13 residues.

CDR3 residues: CASSPTDRGGLDTQYF. CDR3 DNA sequence: TGTGCCAGCAGTCCTACTGACCGGGGGGGGTTGGATACGCAGTATTTT. The chain carries TRBV27 and TRBJ2-3; 8 positions agree with TRBD2. J lost 6 bases, V lost 5 bases, and 13 bases had no gene match. Germline CDR1 MNHEY, CDR2 SMNVEV (reference sequence). The CDR3 sequence is 16 residues long.

This clone was seen a single time. The V gene is TRBV7-2, the J gene TRBJ1-2; TRBD1 is a possible D gene (5 bases). The CDR3 spans 15 residues. Germline V gives CDR1 SGHTA, CDR2 FQGNSA. V was pared by 5 bases and J by 4 bases, with 17 bases between. The DNA of the CDR3 is TGTGCCAGCAGCCAGACAGCGCTCTTTTTCTATGGCTACACCTTC. This encodes CASSQTALFFYGYTF.

This CDR3 reads CASSYSRDRLNTEAFF. In DNA form, the CDR3 reads TGTGCCAGCAGTTACTCCAGGGACAGGCTGAACACTGAAGCTTTCTTT. The chain combines TRBV6-5 with TRBJ1-1; 8 nucleotides align to TRBD1. CDR1 and CDR2 from the germline V gene are MNHEY and SVGAGI. This CDR3 contains 16 residues. The J segment lost 0 bases and the V segment lost 0 bases, leaving 3 bases of the junction unmatched.